The rows below give T cell receptor beta chains drawn from one sample of a study of CD8 T cells in ankylosing spondylitis. TCRdb called the 5' RACE reads again in MiXCR, with one record for every CDR3 protein. This sample yields roughly 46,000 distinct CDR3 sequences, of which about 4% are seen a single time; 3% to 4% belongs to the top ten. Input material: blood, either unsorted or a sorted T cell fraction (not recorded which). The receptors derive from a female donor with ankylosing spondylitis or in good health (not recorded which). The CDR3 runs from the conserved cysteine through the conserved F or W. A D gene is named only where the DNA matches it firmly. Clone size is stated in some rows and not others, as once, few, many or a class when expanded.

TRBV9,TRBJ1-1,many,-,CASSVETEDTEAFF,TGTGCCAGCAGCGTTGAGACAGAGGACACTGAAGCTTTCTTT
TRBV9,TRBJ2-7,few,TRBD2,CASSGLAGDPYEQYF,TGTGCCAGCAGCGGACTAGCGGGGGACCCCTACGAGCAGTACTTC
TRBV9,TRBJ1-1,many,-,CASSATRAGEAFF,TGTGCCAGCAGCGCCACAAGAGCAGGGGAGGCTTTCTTT
TRBV9,TRBJ2-3,few,TRBD2,CASSVALAGGPNTDTQYF,TGTGCCAGCAGCGTAGCCTTAGCGGGGGGGCCTAACACAGATACGCAGTATTTT
TRBV9,TRBJ2-2,many,TRBD1,CASRQGAGTGELFF,TGTGCCAGCAGACAGGGGGCTGGAACCGGGGAGCTGTTTTTT
TRBV9,TRBJ2-1,many,-,CASSARTASSYNEQFF,TGTGCCAGCAGCGCCCGAACAGCGAGCTCCTACAATGAGCAGTTCTTC
TRBV9,TRBJ2-7,many,-,CASSPPGRTYEQYF,TGTGCCAGCAGCCCCCCAGGCAGGACCTACGAGCAGTACTTC
TRBV9,TRBJ2-1,many,-,CASSPVGWGNEQFF,TGTGCCAGCAGCCCAGTTGGATGGGGGAATGAGCAGTTCTTC
TRBV21-1,TRBJ1-3,medium-sized,-,CASSHSDRGRLGNTIYF,TGTGCCAGCAGCCACTCAGACAGGGGGCGCCTTGGAAACACCATATATTTT
TRBV9,TRBJ1-5,many,TRBD1,CASSPRAQGGQPQHF,TGTGCCAGCAGTCCCCGGGCCCAGGGGGGTCAGCCCCAGCATTTT
TRBV9,TRBJ2-2,many,-,CASSVDDNTGELFF,TGTGCCAGCAGCGTAGACGACAACACCGGGGAGCTGTTTTTT
TRBV9,TRBJ2-7,many,-,CASSPGGDEQYF,TGTGCCAGCAGCCCCGGCGGGGACGAGCAGTACTTC
TRBV9,TRBJ2-1,many,-,CASSVGDMGSYNEQFF,TGTGCCAGCAGCGTAGGAGATATGGGGTCCTACAATGAGCAGTTCTTC
TRBV9,TRBJ2-1,many,-,CASSVGQNNEQFF,TGTGCCAGCAGCGTAGGACAGAACAATGAGCAGTTCTTC
TRBV7-3,TRBJ1-2,many,-,CASSLLQDLLYGYTF,TGTGCCAGCAGCTTACTCCAAGACCTATTGTATGGCTACACCTTC
TRBV9,TRBJ1-2,many,-,CASSWGRLPDYGYTF,TGTGCCAGCAGCTGGGGGAGACTACCGGACTATGGCTACACCTTC
TRBV9,TRBJ2-3,many,-,CASSDLNTDTQYF,TGTGCCAGCAGCGACCTGAACACAGATACGCAGTATTTT
TRBV9,TRBJ2-5,many,-,CASSRGEGGWTQYF,TGTGCCAGCAGTCGAGGTGAGGGAGGATGGACCCAGTACTTC
TRBV9,TRBJ1-5,many,-,CASSVGDSNQPQHF,TGTGCCAGCAGCGTAGGAGATAGCAATCAGCCCCAGCATTTT
TRBV9,TRBJ2-7,many,-,CASSQGSSYEQYF,TGTGCCAGCAGCCAGGGGAGCTCCTACGAGCAGTACTTC
TRBV9,TRBJ1-1,many,-,CASSLGHSNTEAFF,TGTGCCAGCAGCCTTGGACACTCGAACACTGAAGCTTTCTTT
TRBV9,TRBJ2-5,many,TRBD1,CASSEGTGGVRETQYF,TGTGCCAGCAGCGAGGGGACAGGGGGAGTGAGAGAGACCCAGTACTTC
TRBV9,TRBJ1-2,many,-,CASSVELRTDNYGYTF,TGTGCCAGCAGCGTAGAGCTCCGGACAGACAACTATGGCTACACCTTC
TRBV9,TRBJ2-7,many,TRBD2,CASSVATSGAYEQYF,TGTGCCAGCAGCGTAGCGACTAGCGGGGCCTACGAGCAGTACTTC
TRBV9,TRBJ2-4,many,-,CASSPGSRAKNIQYF,TGTGCCAGCAGCCCAGGGTCCCGGGCCAAAAACATTCAGTACTTC
TRBV9,TRBJ1-1,many,-,CASSVAELNTEAFF,TGTGCCAGCAGCGTCGCAGAATTAAACACTGAAGCTTTCTTT
TRBV9,TRBJ1-2,many,-,CASSAPGGSGYTF,TGTGCCAGCAGCGCCCCTGGGGGGTCTGGCTACACCTTC
TRBV9,TRBJ1-1,medium-sized,-,CASSYRAGAGTEAFF,TGTGCCAGCAGCTATCGGGCGGGGGCTGGCACTGAAGCTTTCTTT
TRBV9,TRBJ1-2,many,-,CASSSQVGTNGYTF,TGTGCCAGCAGCTCCCAGGTGGGGACAAATGGCTACACCTTC
TRBV9,TRBJ2-2,many,-,CASSVGWGLNTGELFF,TGTGCCAGCAGCGTAGGATGGGGCTTGAACACCGGGGAGCTGTTTTTT
TRBV9,TRBJ2-5,many,-,CASSVEVQETQYF,TGTGCCAGCAGCGTAGAGGTCCAAGAGACCCAGTACTTC
TRBV9,TRBJ2-1,many,TRBD1,CASSPRTGPSGEQFF,TGTGCCAGCAGCCCCAGGACAGGGCCCTCTGGTGAGCAGTTCTTC
TRBV9,TRBJ2-7,many,TRBD1,CASSEGTGGYEQYF,TGTGCCAGCAGCGAAGGGACAGGGGGCTACGAGCAGTACTTC
TRBV21-1,TRBJ1-4,-,-,CASSNRGQYNEKLFF,TGTGCCAGCAGCAATCGTGGACAGTATAATGAAAAACTGTTTTTT
TRBV9,TRBJ1-1,-,-,CASSVQGSMNTEAFF,TGTGCCAGCAGCGTTCAGGGCTCCATGAACACTGAAGCTTTCTTT
TRBV9,TRBJ2-1,many,-,CASSVGSGVSYNEQFF,TGTGCCAGCAGCGTAGGTTCAGGGGTTTCCTACAATGAGCAGTTCTTC
TRBV9,TRBJ2-7,many,-,CASSPLAGFGYEQYF,TGTGCCAGCAGCCCCCTTGCTGGGTTCGGCTACGAGCAGTACTTC